A selection of T cell receptor beta chains follows, all from one sample in a study of immune reconstitution after stem cell transplant in scleroderma. Via MiXCR, TCRdb re-called the RT-PCR reads, giving one row per CDR3 protein. The sample lists just over 3,500 distinct CDR3 sequences; approximately 6% were seen once. This specimen was taken before or after autologous hematopoietic stem cell transplantation (not recorded which). The receptors shown here come from a female donor with systemic sclerosis. Each CDR3 is given with its conserved first and last residue. A D gene is named only where the DNA matches it firmly. The size entry is marked missing in some rows and otherwise reads once, few, many or a size class.

medium-sized TRBJ1-1 NA TRBV6-4 TGTGCCAGCAGTGCCAAACAGGGACACATCACTGAAGCTTTCTTT CASSAKQGHITEAFF
medium-sized TRBJ2-5 TRBD2 TRBV20-1 TGCAGTGCTAGAAATAGCGGGGGAAACCAAGAGACCCAGTACTTC CSARNSGGNQETQYF
NA TRBJ1-6 NA TRBV15 TGTGCCACCAGCAGAGAGATTTTTAATTCACCCCTCCACTTT CATSREIFNSPLHF
medium-sized TRBJ2-3 NA TRBV20-1 TGCAGTGCTACTTCCGGGCGGCCCTCCACAGATACGCAGTATTTT CSATSGRPSTDTQYF
medium-sized TRBJ2-1 NA TRBV20-1 TGCAGCGCGGAGGGGTCCTCCTACAATGAGCAGTTCTTC CSAEGSSYNEQFF
medium-sized TRBJ2-2 NA TRBV11-2 TGTGCCAGCAGCCTCGTGGGCGGGAACACCGGGGAGCTGTTTTTT CASSLVGGNTGELFF
medium-sized TRBJ2-7 TRBD2 TRBV20-1 TGCAGTGCTAGAAGACTAGCGGGAGGGCAGTACTTC CSARRLAGGQYF
medium-sized TRBJ2-2 NA TRBV7-3 TGTGCCAGCAGCTTTACGAGAGACGGGGAGCTGTTTTTT CASSFTRDGELFF
few TRBJ2-5 NA TRBV5-1 TGCGCCAGCAGCCTCCCGAGAGCTAGCGAACAAGAGACCCAGTACTTC CASSLPRASEQETQYF
NA TRBJ2-6 NA TRBV27 TGTGCCAGCAGTTTGATTTTTAGGTCCTCTGGGGCCAACGTCCTGACTTTC CASSLIFRSSGANVLTF
medium-sized TRBJ2-7 NA TRBV29-1 TGCAGCGTTGTGGCAAACGAGCAGTACTTC CSVVANEQYF
medium-sized TRBJ2-1 NA TRBV7-2 TGTGCCAGCAGCCGAACTTGGGGGCGCAGTGAGCAGTTCTTC CASSRTWGRSEQFF
medium-sized TRBJ1-2 NA TRBV5-1 TGCGCCAGCAGCTTGGAGGCAGTTCTGGATGGCTACACCTTC CASSLEAVLDGYTF
few TRBJ2-1 TRBD2 TRBV27 TGTGCCAGCGGCTATGCGGGGGTGACCTACAATGAGCAGTTCTTC CASGYAGVTYNEQFF
medium-sized TRBJ1-1 TRBD1 TRBV7-9 TGTGCCAGCACCGGAGGACAGGCAGCATCTGAAGCTTTCTTT CASTGGQAASEAFF
medium-sized TRBJ2-1 TRBD2 TRBV5-1 TGCGCCAGCAGCCGCGGGAGCTCCTACAATGAGCAGTTCTTC CASSRGSSYNEQFF
few TRBJ1-5 NA TRBV9 TGTGCCAGCAGCGTAGGGGGGGACGCTGGTCAGCCCCAGCATTTT CASSVGGDAGQPQHF
medium-sized TRBJ1-5 NA TRBV7-2 TGTGCCAGCAGCTCCGGGTCTTTAGACAATCAGCCCCAGCATTTT CASSSGSLDNQPQHF
medium-sized TRBJ1-5 NA TRBV12-3/TRBV12-4 TGTGCCAGCAGCCTGGGCCACCTCAATCAGCCCCAGCATTTT CASSLGHLNQPQHF
medium-sized TRBJ1-2 NA TRBV2 TGTGCCAGCAGTGGACACCTGATCCCCGGGATGGGTGGCTACACCTTC CASSGHLIPGMGGYTF
medium-sized TRBJ2-5 NA TRBV29-1 TGCAGCGTGGAACGCTTCGACAGGTGGGACCAAGAGACCCAGTACTTC CSVERFDRWDQETQYF
medium-sized TRBJ1-1 NA TRBV5-1 TGCGCCAGCAGCTCCCTAACGGGAAGAGTGAACACTGAAGCTTTCTTT CASSSLTGRVNTEAFF
medium-sized TRBJ1-4 TRBD1 TRBV12-3/TRBV12-4 TGTGCCAGCAGCCTGGACAGGGACACTAATGAAAAACTGTTTTTT CASSLDRDTNEKLFF
few TRBJ2-5 TRBD2 TRBV5-1 TGCGCCAGCAGCTTCGGCGGGAGTGAGACCCAGTACTTC CASSFGGSETQYF
medium-sized TRBJ2-1 TRBD1 TRBV5-1 TGCGCCAGCAGGCCACAGGGGCGCGAGGGTGAGCAGTTCTTC CASRPQGREGEQFF
medium-sized TRBJ2-1 NA TRBV11-2 TGTGCCAGCAGCCCAACAACAGGAGGCAATGAGCAGTTCTTC CASSPTTGGNEQFF
medium-sized TRBJ1-2 TRBD1 TRBV5-1 TGCGCCAGCAGCTGGGGACAGAACTATGGCTACACCTTC CASSWGQNYGYTF
NA TRBJ2-3 TRBD2 TRBV12-3/TRBV12-4 TGTGCCAGCAAACCGGGACTAGCCACAGATACGCAGTATTTT CASKPGLATDTQYF
NA TRBJ2-7 TRBD1 TRBV27 TGTGCCAGCAGCTCCCGGGACAGAGCCTACGAGCAGTACTTC CASSSRDRAYEQYF
medium-sized TRBJ1-1 NA TRBV20-1 TGCAGTGCTAGAGCTCGAGGAACCGGGACACGGAACACTGAAGCTTTCTTT CSARARGTGTRNTEAFF
medium-sized TRBJ1-2 TRBD1 TRBV27 TGTGCCAGCACCGCGGACAGGTTTCGTGGCTACACCTTC CASTADRFRGYTF
medium-sized TRBJ1-1 NA TRBV2 TGTGCCAGCATGGACCCGAACACTGAAGCTTTCTTT CASMDPNTEAFF
few TRBJ2-3 TRBD2 TRBV20-1 TGCAGTGCTAGGTATAGCGGGGGGACAGATACGCAGTATTTT CSARYSGGTDTQYF
medium-sized TRBJ2-2 TRBD2 TRBV7-8 TGTGCCAGCAGCCCCCATGGGCTAGCGGGCCGTTACACCGGGGAGCTGTTTTTT CASSPHGLAGRYTGELFF
medium-sized TRBJ2-5 TRBD1 TRBV5-1 TGCGCCAGCACAACAGGGGGATCAGAGACCCAGTACTTC CASTTGGSETQYF
medium-sized TRBJ1-6 NA TRBV5-6 TGTGCCAGCAGCCGGACGGCTAATTCACCCCTCCACTTT CASSRTANSPLHF
NA TRBJ1-3 NA TRBV20-1 TGCAGTGCTCCCGGGTCTAACCTGGGAAACACCATATATTTT CSAPGSNLGNTIYF
NA TRBJ1-3 TRBD1 TRBV9 TGTGCCAGCAGCCCCCTTGGGACAGGGGAGAAAGGAAACACCATATATTTT CASSPLGTGEKGNTIYF
few TRBJ2-3 NA TRBV12-3/TRBV12-4 TGTGCCAGCAGTTCTATGGGCAGTGCATCGGATACGCAGTATTTT CASSSMGSASDTQYF
NA TRBJ2-7 NA TRBV27 TGTGCCAGCAGTTTTGATGGCGAGCAGTACTTC CASSFDGEQYF
medium-sized TRBJ2-7 NA TRBV6-5 TGTGCCAGCAGTTACCCGGGGGCCTACGAGCAGTACTTC CASSYPGAYEQYF
medium-sized TRBJ2-3 NA TRBV5-1 TGCGCCAGCAGCTTCCTACAGGGACATTGGGATACGCAGTATTTT CASSFLQGHWDTQYF
medium-sized TRBJ1-1 NA TRBV20-1 TGCAGTGCTAGAGGGGGACCGACGCTGAACACTGAAGCTTTCTTT CSARGGPTLNTEAFF
medium-sized TRBJ2-7 NA TRBV7-2 TGTGCCAGCTCGGACAGAAAGTGGGAGCAGTACTTC CASSDRKWEQYF
medium-sized TRBJ2-5 NA TRBV20-1 TGCAGTGCTAGACAACAGGGATGGGAGACCCAGTACTTC CSARQQGWETQYF
medium-sized TRBJ1-1 NA TRBV5-5 TGTGCCAGCAGCTTGGCCAGGAGGCCTGAAGCTTTCTTT CASSLARRPEAFF